This TCR beta chain was recovered during a study of blood T cell repertoires in COVID-19. The method was immunoSEQ multiplex PCR; TCRdb's version includes in-frame clones alone and lacks a portion of them. The sample includes roughly 76,000 clones, around 93% of them seen just once. The TCR originated in a woman aged 55-69 years with active COVID-19. Sequencing was done on a sample of peripheral blood.

The CDR3 region has the DNA TGTGCCAGCAGCTCCGACAGGGGGAGGGGCTACACCTTC. Amino acid sequence: CASSSDRGRGYTF. The chain recombines TRBV12-3 or TRBV12-4 with TRBJ1-2; 9 bases map to TRBD1. With V trimmed by 6 bases and J by 8 bases, 7 bases remained unmatched. The CDR3 consists of 13 residues.